These T cell receptor beta chains were read from a single sample in a study of blood T cell repertoires in COVID-19. TCRdb's table, derived via immunoSEQ multiplex PCR, lists solely in-frame clones and lacks some. The sample contains some 320,000 clones, roughly nine tenths of which appear only once. The sample comprised PBMCs or T cells enriched from blood (not recorded which). These receptors were taken from a man aged 55 to 70 who had recovered from COVID-19. CDR3s include the opening cysteine and the closing phenylalanine or tryptophan. D genes are given only for firm matches. The listing skips clone size in some rows; elsewhere it reads once, few, many or a size class.

v_call	clone_size	d_call	j_call	cdr3_nt	cdr3_aa
TRBV7-3	NA	TRBD2	TRBJ2-3	TGTGCCAGCAGCTTAACCGGGACTAGCGGGTCGGCAGATACGCAGTATTTT	CASSLTGTSGSADTQYF
TRBV28	NA	TRBD1	TRBJ2-7	TGTGCCAGCAGTTTATGGCGGTCCGGACAGGGGGCGGTCGAGCAGTACTTC	CASSLWRSGQGAVEQYF
TRBV24-1	once	NA	TRBJ1-2	TGTGCCACCAGTGATATAGTTGGGAGACAGGCGGCTACTAACTATGGCTACACCTTC	CATSDIVGRQAATNYGYTF
TRBV3-1/TRBV3-2	NA	NA	TRBJ2-7	TGTGCCAGCAGCCAAGACCCTAGGGGGTCGGGTGAGCAGTACTTC	CASSQDPRGSGEQYF
TRBV6-6	few	TRBD1	TRBJ2-7	TGTGCCAGCAGTGACCCGGGACAGGGGGCGCGCGAGCAGTACTTC	CASSDPGQGAREQYF
TRBV6-5	NA	NA	TRBJ1-6	TGTGCCAGCCGAGTCTCCTATAATTCACCCCTCCACTTT	CASRVSYNSPLHF
TRBV5-4	NA	TRBD2	TRBJ2-7	TGTGCCAGCAGCATTGGGACTAGCATCTACGAGCAGTACTTC	CASSIGTSIYEQYF
TRBV5-1	NA	TRBD2	TRBJ2-1	TGCGCCAGCAGTTTCCTAGCGGGAGCATCCTACAATGAGCAGTTCTTC	CASSFLAGASYNEQFF
TRBV7-2	NA	NA	TRBJ1-1	TGTGCCAGCAGATTGACAGAGTACACTGAAGCTTTCTTT	CASRLTEYTEAFF
TRBV3-1/TRBV3-2	NA	NA	TRBJ1-4	TGTGCCAGCAGCCAACGTGGACAGAGACTGTTTTTT	CASSQRGQRLFF
TRBV7-9	NA	TRBD2	TRBJ2-7	TGTGCCAGCAGCTCCCTTTCGGGAGGGGCTCACGAGCAGTACTTC	CASSSLSGGAHEQYF
TRBV28	NA	NA	TRBJ1-3	TGTGCCAGCAGTTTGGGGGGCTCTGGAAACACCATATATTTT	CASSLGGSGNTIYF
TRBV5-5	NA	NA	TRBJ2-2	TGTGCCAGCAGCTTGGTTCGGACAGTTAACACCGGGGAGCTGTTTTTT	CASSLVRTVNTGELFF
TRBV7-2	few	TRBD1	TRBJ1-5	TGTGCCAGCAGCTTCGGAGGGGGCGATCAGCCCCAGCATTTT	CASSFGGGDQPQHF
TRBV6-5	NA	TRBD2	TRBJ2-7	TGTGCCAGCAGTTACGTGGGAGGGTTCTCCTACGAGCAGTACTTC	CASSYVGGFSYEQYF
TRBV19	NA	NA	TRBJ2-4	TGTGCCAGTAGTATAGCTGGGCCGGAGGACATTCAGTACTTC	CASSIAGPEDIQYF
TRBV7-9	NA	NA	TRBJ1-4	TGTGCCAGCAGCTTATGGACAACAACTAATGAAAAACTGTTTTTT	CASSLWTTTNEKLFF
TRBV7-2	NA	NA	TRBJ1-1	TGTGCCAGCAGCTTAGCTTCAGGAAACACTGAAGCTTTCTTT	CASSLASGNTEAFF
TRBV6-5	NA	TRBD1	TRBJ1-2	TGTGCCAGCAGCCCCGACAGGGGACCTAACTATGGCTACACCTTC	CASSPDRGPNYGYTF
TRBV10-2	NA	TRBD1	TRBJ2-7	TGCGCCAGCAGTAAGGCAGGGGGACACGAGCAGTACTTC	CASSKAGGHEQYF
TRBV3-1/TRBV3-2	NA	NA	TRBJ1-2	TGTGCCAGCAGACCCACAGCAGGCTATGGCTACACCTTC	CASRPTAGYGYTF
TRBV10-3	NA	TRBD2	TRBJ2-3	TGTGCCATCAGTGAGTTTGCGGGAGCGGCAGATACGCAGTATTTT	CAISEFAGAADTQYF
TRBV5-1	NA	TRBD2	TRBJ2-3	TGCGCCAGCAGCTCCACTAGCGGGAGTGCAGATACGCAGTATTTT	CASSSTSGSADTQYF
TRBV11-2	NA	NA	TRBJ2-5	TGTGCCAGCAGTCGCGGACTCCTACAAGAGACCCAGTACTTC	CASSRGLLQETQYF
TRBV2	NA	TRBD1	TRBJ1-5	TGTGCCAGCAGTGGAACAGGGGGCGAGGGCAATCAGCCCCAGCATTTT	CASSGTGGEGNQPQHF
TRBV6-4	NA	TRBD1	TRBJ2-3	TGTGCCAGCAGTGAAGGACAGGGTAAGGTGTTTGCAGATACGCAGTATTTT	CASSEGQGKVFADTQYF
TRBV3-1/TRBV3-2	NA	NA	TRBJ1-2	TGTGCCAGCAGCCAAGTCTTGGCCGCTGGCTACACCTTC	CASSQVLAAGYTF
TRBV5-1	once	NA	TRBJ2-6	TGCGCCAGCAGCTCGCGACAGGTTGGGGCCAACGTCCTGACTTTC	CASSSRQVGANVLTF
TRBV28	NA	TRBD1	TRBJ2-3	TGTGCCAGCAGTTCTACCGGGACAGGGGGTTTATTGGCGCAGTATTTT	CASSSTGTGGLLAQYF
TRBV28	NA	TRBD2	TRBJ2-7	TGTGCCAGCAGTTTCCTAGCGGGAGGGGACTCCTACGAGCAGTACTTC	CASSFLAGGDSYEQYF
TRBV7-8	NA	NA	TRBJ2-7	TGTGCCAGCAGCCTCCTTGGGCCCCTACGCGTGCAGTACTTC	CASSLLGPLRVQYF
TRBV9	NA	NA	TRBJ2-2	TGTGCCAGCAGCGTAGGCCCGGGTCCCGGGGAGCTGTTTTTT	CASSVGPGPGELFF
TRBV27	once	TRBD1	TRBJ2-7	TGTGCCAGCAGTTTAAATACTAGGGACAGACTCACCTACGAGCAGTACTTC	CASSLNTRDRLTYEQYF
TRBV16	NA	NA	TRBJ2-1	TGTGCCAGCAGCCTGGAGCTTGAGCAGTTCTTC	CASSLELEQFF
TRBV11-2	NA	TRBD1	TRBJ1-4	TGTGCCAGCAGCACCCGTCGACAGGGAGGCGAAAAACTGTTTTTT	CASSTRRQGGEKLFF